This entry describes one T cell receptor beta chain. This sample's time point: persistent/refractory GD, antithyroid drugs over 5 years with positive TRAb. PBMCs provided the RNA from which the TCR library was made. Arm-PCR of CDR3 regions with iRepertoire HTBI primers generated TCR beta libraries. TCRdb used MiXCR to reprocess the multiplex PCR reads, holding one entry per CDR3 protein. The table lists approximately 500,000 distinct CDR3 sequences, approximately 21% of them singletons. These data originate in a study of regulatory T cells in long-lasting Graves disease. This CDR3 contains 15 residues. The ends were cut back, 4 bases at V and 8 bases at J, with 18 bases in the middle. Germline V CDR1 and CDR2: SGHDT, YYEEEE.

The clonotype comes from a female donor with Graves disease. The sequences come from peripheral blood mononuclear cells (PBMCs), collected when the disease was refractory, from a patient treated with antithyroid drugs. The J gene is TRBJ2-2, the V gene TRBV5-6; no definite D call. CDR3 loop: CASSTAEYLGGELFF. The DNA for the CDR3 is TGTGCCAGCAGCACCGCGGAGTACCTTGGTGGGGAGCTGTTTTTT.